The 13 T cell receptor beta chains reported below all come from one sample, sequenced in a study of shared clonotypes between healthy human individuals (dated by TCRdb to the early 2020s). The library was generated by the immunoSEQ multiplex PCR assay. TCRdb took this table from immuneACCESS and kept in-frame rearrangements with V and J called. Such tables lack part of the clones; where checked against another copy, unresolved V genes explain under half of the gap, and the rest is unexplained. The sample table records roughly 510,000 clones; 60% to 80% of these occur just once. The top ten hold 9.5% to 15% of the sample. The sequenced material came from PBMCs. These receptors all stem from a woman aged 40 to 50 in good health. Some clones in this sample may be carry-over from other donors' samples.

This chain uses TRBV19 with TRBJ2-7; the D gene is possibly TRBD1 (5 bases). The CDR3 is 14 amino acids. Germline CDR1 reads LNHDA; CDR2 reads SQIVND (reference sequence). The germline V and J ends were trimmed by 5 bases and 0 bases, with 11 bases remaining between them. The CDR3 DNA sequence: TGTGCCAGTAGTGAACAGGCGAGCTCCTACGAGCAGTACTTC. Its protein is CASSEQASSYEQYF.

The chain combines TRBV5-1 with TRBJ1-2; 9 bases map to TRBD1. This CDR3 comprises 13 residues. Germline assignment: CDR1 SGHRS and CDR2 YFSETQ. The V and J ends lost 4 bases and 7 bases, in that order; junction bases with no gene match: 5. For the CDR3, the DNA is TGCGCCAGCAGCGGGGACAGGGTCGGTGGCTACACCTTC. Translation gives CASSGDRVGGYTF. The full variable domain, with the rest looked up from reference TRBV5-1 and TRBJ1-2, is KAGVTQTPRYLIKTRGQQVTLSCSPISGHRSVSWYQQTPGQGLQFLFEYFSETQRNKGNFPGRFSGRQFSNSRSEMNVSTLELGDSALYLCASSGDRVGGYTFGSGTRLTVV.

The chain employs TRBV28 and TRBJ2-7; 11 positions agree with TRBD2. The junction had 11 bases not matched to a gene; V was cut back by 4 bases and J by 3 bases. CDR1 MDHEN and CDR2 SYDVKM come from the germline V gene. The CDR3 consists of 17 residues. CDR3 protein: CASSSPDSSGRFYEQYF. DNA of the CDR3: TGTGCCAGCAGTTCCCCTGACTCTAGCGGGAGGTTCTACGAGCAGTACTTC.

In its sample, this clone was seen once. CDR3 coding DNA: TGTGCCAGCTCGCTGGGACAGGGGAACAACTATGGCTACACCTTC. It is translated as CASSLGQGNNYGYTF. The rearrangement links TRBV18 to TRBJ1-2, with 10 bases matching TRBD1. This CDR3 comprises 15 residues. After removal of 6 bases from V and 2 bases from J, the junction contained 6 bases not matched to a gene. In germline, CDR1 is KGHSH, CDR2 LQKENI.

The V gene is TRBV7-6, the J gene TRBJ2-7, with D perhaps matching TRBD1 (6 bases). The CDR3 is made up of 12 amino acids. Germline V CDR1 and CDR2: SGHVS, FNYEAQ. The V end lost 4 bases, the J end lost 5 bases, and 9 bases lay between the germline ends. DNA for the CDR3: TGTGCCAGCAGCTCGGACAGTAACGAGCAGTACTTC. Translating gives CASSSDSNEQYF.

The V call is TRBV25-1, the J call TRBJ2-5; D is unclear. The DNA end is more similar to TRBJ2-7, so the J call may be wrong. The CDR3 has 15 residues. Germline V gene lookup returns CDR1 MGHDK and CDR2 SYGVNS. The CDR3 coding sequence is TGTGCCAGCAGTGAGAGCATTTCTCCCAACTACGAGCAGTACTTC. This translates into CASSESISPNYEQYF.

As for this clone: Relative to the germline gene, one junction end is altered; a read error may explain this. The same CDR3 is also encoded by other DNA sequences in this sample. The chain has TRBV5-1 and TRBJ1-5; possibly TRBD1 for D (5 bases). CDR3 length equals 15 residues. Looked up from germline, CDR1 is SGHRS and CDR2 is YFSETQ. CDR3 region: CASSPGGGSNQPQHF. Written as DNA, the CDR3 is TGCGCCAGCAGCCCCGGCGGGGGGAGCAATCAACCCCAGCATTTT. The full variable domain, in which reference TRBV5-1 and TRBJ1-5 provide the parts outside the CDR3, is KAGVTQTPRYLIKTRGQQVTLSCSPISGHRSVSWYQQTPGQGLQFLFEYFSETQRNKGNFPGRFSGRQFSNSRSEMNVSTLELGDSALYLCASSPGGGSNQPQHFGDGTRLSIL.

About this clone: The same CDR3 arises from other DNA sequences in this sample as well. The chain has TRBV6-5 and TRBJ2-7; no clear D gene. Germline assignment: CDR1 MNHEY and CDR2 SVGAGI. This CDR3 comprises 15 residues. Trimming took off 9 bases at V and 0 bases at J, with 18 bases between the two ends. CDR3 residues: CASSTPGGSSYEQYF. The DNA for the CDR3 is TGTGCCAGTAGTACTCCGGGCGGAAGCTCCTACGAGCAGTACTTC.

The CDR3 nucleotides are TGCGCCAGCAGCTCTGAAGCGGGAGGGAGCTCCTACGAGCAGTACTTC. This codes for CASSSEAGGSSYEQYF. The chain is built from TRBV5-1 and TRBJ2-7, with TRBD2 identical over 10 bases. Germline CDR1 SGHRS, CDR2 YFSETQ. Trimming removed 3 bases from V and 0 bases from J; junction bases left unmatched: 6. The CDR3 covers 16 residues. Full variable domain (remainder filled in from reference TRBV5-1 and TRBJ2-7): KAGVTQTPRYLIKTRGQQVTLSCSPISGHRSVSWYQQTPGQGLQFLFEYFSETQRNKGNFPGRFSGRQFSNSRSEMNVSTLELGDSALYLCASSSEAGGSSYEQYFGPGTRLTVT.

V is TRBV28 and J is TRBJ2-1; tentatively, D is TRBD1 (5 bases). Trimming took 8 bases from V and 4 from J, leaving 21 bases between them. Germline loops: CDR1 MDHEN, CDR2 SYDVKM. This CDR3 comprises 16 residues. The CDR3 DNA reads TGTGCCAGCCGTACATCCCCCAGGGTAAGATACAATGAGCAGTTCTTC. Translation gives CASRTSPRVRYNEQFF.

This chain links TRBV6-4 with TRBJ2-7; 7 bases are a match to TRBD2. The CDR3 is 19 residues long. Germline CDR1 is MRHNA and CDR2 is SNTAGT. V shed 2 bases and J 0 bases; nucleotides not matched to a gene: 16. For the CDR3, the DNA is TGTGCCAGCAGTGACGAGGCTAGCGGAACCCAAGGGAGCTCCTACGAGCAGTACTTC. Translated: CASSDEASGTQGSSYEQYF.

This chain uses TRBV6-5 with TRBJ2-7; TRBD1 is a possible D gene (5 bases). The germline V gene encodes CDR1 MNHEY and CDR2 SVGAGI. The CDR3 has 12 amino acids. V lost 6 bases and J 3 bases, leaving 9 bases between the germline ends. The CDR3, as DNA: TGTGCCAGCAGGCGCGACAGCTACGAGCAGTACTTC. Its protein is CASRRDSYEQYF.

DNA for the CDR3: TGTGCCAGCAGTGTCTACAGGGGGCGCAGACAATTCGATAATGAAAAACTGTTTTTT. Its protein product is CASSVYRGRRQFDNEKLFF. V gene TRBV28 combines with J gene TRBJ1-4; 9 bases align to TRBD1. CDR3 length: 19 amino acids. The V gene's germline CDR1 is MDHEN and CDR2 SYDVKM. Trimming cost V 5 bases and J 4 bases; bases outside gene matches: 17.